The TCR beta chain under discussion was sequenced for a study of T cells in Graves' hyperthyroidism and ophthalmopathy. This CDR3 region has 15 residues. Looked up from germline, CDR1 is MDHEN and CDR2 is SYDVKM. The junction had 4 bases not matched to a gene; V was cut back by 4 bases and J by 4 bases. The CDR3 regions of TCR beta were amplified from RNA transcripts. First-round RT-PCR with HTBI primers amplified the TCR CDR3 region. TCRdb independently ran MiXCR on the multiplex PCR reads; one entry per CDR3 protein. The sample lists around 490,000 distinct CDR3 sequences, roughly 21% occurring once. This clonotype was seen more than once but under ten times.

The chain has TRBV28 and TRBJ2-2; 9 nucleotides line up with TRBD2. Specimen: blood. The clonotype originates from a man in his forties with Graves' ophthalmopathy. In DNA form, the CDR3 reads TGTGCCAGCAGTTGGGGCGGGGGGGCCACCGGGGAGCTGTTTTTT. Protein: CASSWGGGATGELFF.